Below, 21 T cell receptor beta chains from the same sample are listed, as sequenced in a study of blood T cell repertoires in COVID-19. The table came from immunoSEQ multiplex PCR; TCRdb's copy has only in-frame clones and leaves some out. The sample carries more than 300,000 clones, roughly 86% recorded once. Sequencing input: peripheral blood. The receptor set was obtained from a woman aged 30 to 39 with COVID-19, enrolled during active disease.

This rearrangement joins TRBV19 to TRBJ2-7, with 11 bases identical to TRBD2. Germline loops: CDR1 LNHDA, CDR2 SQIVND (reference sequence). J gave up 6 bases and V 4 bases, and 11 bases lay outside the gene matches. The CDR3 loop spans 16 amino acids. The CDR3 nucleotides read TGTGCCAGTAGTACCGGGACTAGCGGAAGGAGATCCGAGCAGTACTTC. Translation: CASSTGTSGRRSEQYF.

The rearrangement uses TRBV12-5 and TRBJ2-1, with 7 bases that match TRBD2. The junction had 7 bases not matched to a gene; V was cut back by 6 bases and J by 5 bases. This CDR3 is 14 amino acids long. Germline V lookup: CDR1 LGHNT, CDR2 FRNRAP. CDR3 amino acids: CASGLNAGDNEQFF. The CDR3 nucleotides read TGTGCTAGTGGCCTCAACGCGGGAGACAATGAGCAGTTCTTC.

The chain joins TRBV6-5 to TRBJ1-2, with D maybe TRBD1 (6 bases). This CDR3 has 15 residues. CDR1 MNHEY and CDR2 SVGAGI come from the germline V gene. Trimming removed 2 bases from V and 5 bases from J, with 15 bases in between. The CDR3 DNA is TGTGCCAGCAGTTACACCCTGGGGGGGCGGTATGGCTACACCTTC. Translated, it gives CASSYTLGGRYGYTF.

The V and J genes are TRBV2 and TRBJ1-2, with D uncertain. Per germline, CDR1 SNHLY and CDR2 FYNNEI. The germline V and J ends were trimmed by 8 bases and 1 base, with 11 bases remaining between them. This CDR3 region has 13 residues. In DNA, the CDR3 is TGTGCCAGCCCCGAACAGAATAACTATGGCTACACCTTC. Its translation: CASPEQNNYGYTF. Full variable domain (missing parts from reference TRBV2 and TRBJ1-2): EPEVTQTPSHQVTQMGQEVILRCVPISNHLYFYWYRQILGQKVEFLVSFYNNEISEKSEIFDDQFSVERPDGSNFTLKIRSTKLEDSAMYFCASPEQNNYGYTFGSGTRLTVV.

The chain links TRBV29-1 to TRBJ1-2; 8 bases agree with TRBD1. Germline loops: CDR1 SQVTM, CDR2 ANQGSEA. This CDR3 is built from 13 residues. V shed 3 bases and J 7 bases; nucleotides not matched to a gene: 7. The chain's CDR3 is CSVERSGGLGYTF. The CDR3 nucleotides read TGCAGCGTTGAGAGGTCAGGGGGCCTTGGCTACACCTTC. The full variable domain, with the rest looked up from reference TRBV29-1 and TRBJ1-2, is SAVISQKPSRDICQRGTSLTIQCQVDSQVTMMFWYRQQPGQSLTLIATANQGSEATYESGFVIDKFPISRPNLTFSTLTVSNMSPEDSSIYLCSVERSGGLGYTFGSGTRLTVV.

The rearrangement links TRBV18 to TRBJ2-7, with 12 bases identical to TRBD2. Germline V gene sequence: CDR1 KGHSH, CDR2 LQKENI. The V gene end was trimmed by 6 bases and the J gene end by 2 bases; junction bases not matched to a gene: 5. CDR3 size: 15 residues. CDR3 amino acids: CASSPTSGSAYEQYF. In DNA, the CDR3 is TGTGCCAGCTCGCCGACTAGCGGGAGTGCCTACGAGCAGTACTTC. The full variable domain, rest sourced from reference TRBV18 and TRBJ2-7, is NAGVMQNPRHLVRRRGQEARLRCSPMKGHSHVYWYRQLPEEGLKFMVYLQKENIIDESGMPKERFSAEFPKEGPSILRIQQVVRGDSAAYFCASSPTSGSAYEQYFGPGTRLTVT.

The chain combines TRBV5-6 with TRBJ2-7; D perhaps matches TRBD2 (7 bases). V shed 6 bases and J shed 4 bases, with 17 bases lying between them. The CDR3 consists of 14 residues. Per germline, CDR1 SGHDT and CDR2 YYEEEE. The CDR3 nucleotides are TGTGCCAGCATAGAAGCAGGGAGGGGGTACGAGCAGTACTTC. As protein: CASIEAGRGYEQYF.

The chain is built from TRBV24-1 and TRBJ1-1; possibly TRBD1 for D (6 bases). There are 13 residues in the CDR3. The V gene's germline CDR1 is KGHDR and CDR2 SFDVKD. Trimming took 4 bases from V and 3 from J, leaving 8 bases between them. As DNA, the CDR3 is TGTGCCACCAGTGAGGGGGCGCACACTGAAGCTTTCTTT. Protein: CATSEGAHTEAFF.

The CDR3 DNA follows: TGTGCCAGCAGCTTACTTACAGGGGCTAATGAAAAACTGTTTTTT. This translates into CASSLLTGANEKLFF. V and J are TRBV9 and TRBJ1-4; 7 nucleotides match TRBD1. The length of the CDR3 is 15 residues. The trim removed 4 bases at V and 3 bases at J, leaving 6 bases unmatched. Germline assignment: CDR1 SGDLS and CDR2 YYNGEE.

V gene TRBV6-4 combines with J gene TRBJ2-1, with 7 bases that match TRBD2. Per the germline V gene, CDR1 is MRHNA and CDR2 is SNTAGT. J was trimmed by 7 bases and V by 3 bases; bases with no gene match: 6. The CDR3 has 14 amino acids. The CDR3 DNA reads TGTGCCAGCAGTGATGGACTAGTGGGGAATGAGCAGTTCTTC. Translated: CASSDGLVGNEQFF.

In its sample, this clone was seen once. This sequence joins TRBV30 and TRBJ2-2; no reliable D call. The CDR3 consists of 14 residues. In germline, CDR1 is GTSNPN, CDR2 SVGIG (reference sequence). V lost 4 bases and J lost 0, with 9 bases in between. This CDR3 reads CAWKSLANTGELFF. For the CDR3, the DNA is TGTGCCTGGAAGAGCCTGGCGAACACCGGGGAGCTGTTTTTT.

The chain carries TRBV2 and TRBJ1-2; 8 bases fit TRBD1. Germline V gene data show CDR1 as SNHLY and CDR2 as FYNNEI. The CDR3 runs to 15 residues. After removal of 4 bases from V and 8 bases from J, the junction contained 12 bases not matched to a gene. In DNA, the CDR3 is TGTGCCAGCAGTGGAGGTTGGACAGGGCCTAACGGCTACACCTTC. Residues: CASSGGWTGPNGYTF.

The chain couples TRBV6-5 to TRBJ2-7, with D possibly matching TRBD2 (6 bases). This CDR3 is built from 14 residues. Trimming removed 2 bases at V and 3 bases at J, with 11 bases between. Germline V gene lookup returns CDR1 MNHEY and CDR2 SVGAGI. The CDR3 bases are TGTGCCAGCAGTTACCGGGGGAAGGGCTACGAGCAGTACTTC. Translated, it gives CASSYRGKGYEQYF.

The DNA for the CDR3 is TGTGCCACCAGCAGAGAGGTGCAGGCCTTGAACACTGAAGCTTTCTTT. The encoded protein is CATSREVQALNTEAFF. The chain couples TRBV15 to TRBJ1-1; D is uncertain. CDR1 and CDR2 (germline): LNHNV, YYDKDF (reference sequence). Trimming removed 0 bases at V and 0 bases at J, with 11 bases between. This CDR3 region has 16 residues.

The chain employs TRBV2 and TRBJ2-5; D ambiguous. The V end lost 1 base, the J end lost 5 bases, and 5 bases lay between the germline ends. The CDR3 length is 12 residues. The V gene's germline CDR1 is SNHLY and CDR2 FYNNEI. The CDR3 DNA sequence: TGTGCCAGCAGTGAAGATCTCGAGACCCAGTACTTC. Translated: CASSEDLETQYF.

The CDR3 sequence: CASSQNRGNNEKLFF. In nucleotides, the CDR3 is TGTGCCAGCAGCCAGAACAGGGGGAATAATGAAAAACTGTTTTTT. This sequence joins TRBV4-2 and TRBJ1-4, with 8 bases aligning to TRBD1. The J segment lost 4 bases and the V segment lost 3 bases, leaving 4 bases of the junction unmatched. CDR3 length: 15 amino acids. Germline V CDR1 and CDR2: LGHNA, YNFKEQ.

The chain combines TRBV7-2 with TRBJ2-2; a weak D match, TRBD2 (6 bases). Germline-derived CDR1 and CDR2 are SGHTA and FQGNSA. The CDR3 contains 16 residues. Trimming removed 4 bases at V and 2 bases at J, with 14 bases between. CDR3 DNA sequence: TGTGCCAGCAGCTACGGGGTAGCGGATAACACCGGGGAGCTGTTTTTT. This gives the protein CASSYGVADNTGELFF. The whole variable domain, remainder taken from reference TRBV7-2 and TRBJ2-2, is GAGVSQSPSNKVTEKGKDVELRCDPISGHTALYWYRQSLGQGLEFLIYFQGNSAPDKSGLPSDRFSAERTGGSVSTLTIQRTQQEDSAVYLCASSYGVADNTGELFFGEGSRLTVL.

This clone was seen once. V is TRBV14 and J is TRBJ2-2; D remains ambiguous. Trimming cost V 1 base and J 1 base, with 13 bases left between them. The CDR3 sequence is 17 residues long. Germline V lookup: CDR1 SGHDN, CDR2 FVKESK. CDR3 bases: TGTGCCAGCAGCCAAGTTGTTCCGGTCATGAACACCGGGGAGCTGTTTTTT. Protein: CASSQVVPVMNTGELFF.

This chain's CDR3 is CASSPGTPGEQYF. The CDR3 DNA reads as TGTGCCAGCTCCCCGGGCACGCCGGGAGAGCAGTACTTC. The rearrangement joins TRBV18 to TRBJ2-7; D may be TRBD2 (5 bases). The germline gives CDR1 KGHSH, CDR2 LQKENI. Trimming removed 6 bases at V and 7 bases at J, with 16 bases between. The CDR3 is made up of 13 amino acids.

The rearrangement links TRBV28 to TRBJ2-1; 10 nucleotides match TRBD2. The V segment lost 5 bases and the J segment 2 bases; nucleotides outside the gene matches: 6. CDR1 MDHEN and CDR2 SYDVKM come from the germline V gene. The CDR3 extends over 16 amino acids. CDR3 region: CASSRLSGRAYNEQFF. The CDR3 DNA reads TGTGCCAGCAGTCGTCTAAGCGGGAGGGCCTACAATGAGCAGTTCTTC.

The rearrangement links TRBV11-2 to TRBJ2-2, with TRBD2 as a possible D gene (5 bases). Germline V gives CDR1 SGHAT, CDR2 FQNNGV. The V end lost 6 bases, the J end lost 0 bases, and 11 bases lay between the germline ends. The CDR3 extends over 15 amino acids. The CDR3 spells CASSLVGANTGELFF. The DNA of the CDR3 is TGTGCCAGCAGTCTAGTGGGAGCGAACACCGGGGAGCTGTTTTTT. The entire variable domain, with the rest obtained from reference TRBV11-2 and TRBJ2-2, is as follows: EAGVAQSPRYKIIEKRQSVAFWCNPISGHATLYWYQQILGQGPKLLIQFQNNGVVDDSQLPKDRFSAERLKGVDSTLKIQPAKLEDSAVYLCASSLVGANTGELFFGEGSRLTVL.